The text below deals with one T cell receptor beta chain. The data are from a study of blood T cell repertoires in COVID-19. Across the whole study: Sites across the United States, Italy and Spain contributed samples from acute and convalescent COVID-19.

The CDR3 is 15 residues long. Trimming took 3 bases from V and 0 from J, leaving 10 bases between them. In germline, CDR1 is PRHDT, CDR2 FYEKMQ (reference sequence). The assay was immunoSEQ multiplex PCR, and TCRdb's table has in-frame clones only and misses some. The sample includes a few hundred thousand clones, 83% of them seen just once. This TCR derives from a man aged 50-59 years with active or convalescent COVID-19. Material for sequencing was peripheral blood. The rearrangement joins TRBV13 to TRBJ2-3; tentatively, D is TRBD1 (6 bases). Here the CDR3 DNA reads TGTGCCAGCAGCTTCACTGGACAGAGCACAGATACGCAGTATTTT. This sequence encodes CASSFTGQSTDTQYF. Filled out from reference TRBV13 and TRBJ2-3, the complete variable domain reads AAGVIQSPRHLIKEKRETATLKCYPIPRHDTVYWYQQGPGQDPQFLISFYEKMQSDKGSIPDRFSAQQFSDYHSELNMSSLELGDSALYFCASSFTGQSTDTQYFGPGTRLTVL.